This T cell receptor (beta chain) was captured by sequencing in a study of cytomegalovirus exposure and HLA in healthy donors. Study findings and constraints: Specificity of three CMV-associated chains for CMV antigens was verified in vitro. Near-uniform donor sequencing depth was presumed by presence/absence analyses. CMV serostatus was the only immune exposure information that was available.

PCR employed 60 Vbeta and 13 Jbeta primers. Assay: immunoSEQ multiplex PCR; the TCRdb copy retains only in-frame clones and omits some. Here the sample spans 150,000 to 200,000 clones, less than 90% being singletons. The CDR3 loop spans 15 amino acids. The V end was cut by 7 bases, the J end by 3 bases, with 18 bases between. Germline CDR1 is MDHEN and CDR2 is SYDVKM. A note on this clone: Antigen unknown.

Source material: PBMCs. The chain has TRBV28 and TRBJ1-1; D call uncertain. The receptor's source is a woman aged 18-35 years in good health and CMV-seronegative. The CDR3 protein is CASISGILVDTEAFF. The CDR3 DNA reads TGTGCCAGCATCTCCGGGATCTTGGTGGACACTGAAGCTTTCTTT.